A selection of T cell receptor beta chains follows, all from one sample in a study of CD8 T cells in Susac syndrome. One entry per CDR3 protein results from TCRdb running MiXCR on the immunoSEQ multiplex PCR reads. In the table there are almost 450,000 distinct CDR3 sequences, about 85% of which are singletons. Sequenced sample: CD8+ T cells from PBMCs. The receptors originated from a human donor with multiple sclerosis. Each CDR3 is given without its conserved first and last residue.

v_gene,j_gene,CDR3aa
TRBV12-5,TRBJ1-4,ASGLAREKLF
TRBV5-6,TRBJ1-4,ASSRGRTKLF
TRBV27,TRBJ2-5,ASSLYGTGKETQY
TRBV12-3/TRBV12-4,TRBJ2-2,ASSLIRLARNTGELF
TRBV5-1,TRBJ2-2,ASSLRMGEGTGELF
TRBV12-3/TRBV12-4,TRBJ2-4,ASSFRGSGESAKNIQY
TRBV6-5,TRBJ1-1,ASSPLYRNTEAF
TRBV5-1,TRBJ2-7,ASSLGGTALEQY
TRBV27,TRBJ1-4,ASSSIGGTGEKLF
TRBV12-3/TRBV12-4,TRBJ2-5,ASSPGTGGLQETQY
TRBV3-1,TRBJ1-2,ASSARQSFYGYT
TRBV29-1,TRBJ1-1,SVYGRVGAF
TRBV11-3,TRBJ2-2,ASSSRTGDTGELF
TRBV27,TRBJ2-1,ASSAQREGLNEQF
TRBV6-5,TRBJ1-5,ASSYEGVNQPQH
TRBV20-1,TRBJ2-1,SAEDSYNEQF
TRBV6-1,TRBJ2-3,ASSKEGTGIFTDTQY
TRBV12-5,TRBJ2-1,ASGLVVGESYNEQF